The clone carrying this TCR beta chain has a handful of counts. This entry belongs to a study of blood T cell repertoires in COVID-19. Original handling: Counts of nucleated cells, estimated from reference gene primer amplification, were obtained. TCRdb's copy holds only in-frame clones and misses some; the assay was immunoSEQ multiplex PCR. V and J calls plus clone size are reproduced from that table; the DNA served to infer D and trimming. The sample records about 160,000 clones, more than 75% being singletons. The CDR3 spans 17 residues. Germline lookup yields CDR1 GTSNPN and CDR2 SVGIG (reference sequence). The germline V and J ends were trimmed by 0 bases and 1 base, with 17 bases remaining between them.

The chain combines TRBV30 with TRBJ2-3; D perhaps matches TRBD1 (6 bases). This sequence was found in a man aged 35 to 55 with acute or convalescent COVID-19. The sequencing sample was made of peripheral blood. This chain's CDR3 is CAWSVYPGTSRTDTQYF. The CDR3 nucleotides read TGTGCCTGGAGTGTCTATCCCGGGACATCACGCACAGATACGCAGTATTTT.